The 32 T cell receptor beta chains listed next were all sequenced from one sample in a study of blood T cell repertoires in COVID-19. Sequencing used immunoSEQ multiplex PCR; TCRdb keeps in-frame clones, though not all of them. Among roughly 280,000 clones listed, 75% to 90% were seen once. Material: peripheral blood. Source of these receptors: a man in his fifties with acute or convalescent COVID-19.

This sequence joins TRBV4-1 and TRBJ1-4, with 7 bases identical to TRBD1. Germline V gene lookup returns CDR1 MGHRA and CDR2 YSYEKL. The junction had 3 bases not matched to a gene; V was cut back by 1 base and J by 4 bases. The CDR3 spans 15 residues. The CDR3 region is CASSQAGTDNEKLFF. CDR3 coding DNA: TGCGCCAGCAGCCAAGCCGGGACAGATAATGAAAAACTGTTTTTT.

This chain uses TRBV7-9 with TRBJ2-1, with TRBD2 matching over 12 bases. V lost 7 bases and J lost 4; bases outside the gene matches: 8. Per germline, CDR1 SEHNR and CDR2 FQNEAQ (reference sequence). The CDR3 runs 16 residues. The CDR3 loop is CASNPSGGAGYNEQFF. CDR3 DNA sequence: TGTGCCAGCAACCCTAGCGGGGGGGCGGGATACAATGAGCAGTTCTTC.

The chain employs TRBV27 and TRBJ1-5, with D uncertain. This CDR3 contains 12 residues. The germline V gene encodes CDR1 MNHEY and CDR2 SMNVEV (reference sequence). V was cut by 5 bases and J by 7 bases, with 9 bases left in between. CDR3 residues: CASSPNGQPQHF. The CDR3 DNA reads as TGTGCCAGCAGTCCCAACGGGCAGCCCCAGCATTTT.

A single count supports this clone. This sequence joins TRBV12-5 and TRBJ1-3, with D perhaps matching TRBD1 (5 bases). Deletions cut 3 bases from V and 1 base from J, with 10 bases between. Germline V gives CDR1 LGHNT, CDR2 FRNRAP. The CDR3 has 15 amino acids. Written as DNA, the CDR3 is TGTGCTAGTGGTTTTACAGGAAGGTCTGGAAACACCATATATTTT. As protein: CASGFTGRSGNTIYF.

This sequence joins TRBV6-6 and TRBJ2-7; D not certain. The V gene's germline CDR1 is MNHNY and CDR2 SVGAGI (reference sequence). Trimming stripped 3 bases from V and 6 bases from J, with 6 bases between. The CDR3 totals 11 residues. CDR3 region: CASSYQLEQYF. CDR3 bases: TGTGCCAGCAGTTATCAACTCGAGCAGTACTTC.

The CDR3 DNA is TGTGCCAGCAGTCGCGACAGGGGTGCCGGGGAGCTGTTTTTT. As protein: CASSRDRGAGELFF. V is TRBV11-2 and J is TRBJ2-2; TRBD1 aligns across 8 bases. The germline V gene has CDR1 SGHAT and CDR2 FQNNGV. The V gene end was trimmed by 6 bases and the J gene end by 6 bases; junction bases not matched to a gene: 6. The CDR3 consists of 14 residues.

The V gene is TRBV30, the J gene TRBJ2-7, with D uncertain. The CDR3 sequence is 13 residues long. V shed 0 bases and J shed 2 bases, with 8 bases lying between them. The germline gives CDR1 GTSNPN, CDR2 SVGIG (reference sequence). The CDR3 loop reads CAWSVTYPYEQYF. The CDR3 DNA follows: TGTGCCTGGAGTGTAACCTACCCCTACGAGCAGTACTTC.

The genes are TRBV12-3 or TRBV12-4 and TRBJ1-3; D is perhaps TRBD1 (5 bases). The CDR3 consists of 13 residues. Between the trimmed V and J ends, which lost 7 bases and 5 bases, there was a span of 12 bases. The CDR3 DNA sequence: TGTGCCAGCACTATCGACAGAAGAAACACCATATATTTT. This gives the protein CASTIDRRNTIYF.

The rearrangement links TRBV19 to TRBJ1-4, with D tentatively TRBD1 (6 bases). The germline V gene encodes CDR1 LNHDA and CDR2 SQIVND (reference sequence). CDR3 length equals 16 residues. V was clipped by 3 bases and J by 3 bases, with 14 bases between them. CDR3 protein: CASSMGQSGANEKLFF. CDR3 sequence (DNA): TGTGCCAGTAGTATGGGACAATCTGGGGCTAATGAAAAACTGTTTTTT.

The chain employs TRBV6-6 and TRBJ1-1, with D possibly matching TRBD1 (6 bases). The V end lost 6 bases, the J end lost 6 bases, and 20 bases lay between the germline ends. The V gene's germline CDR1 is MNHNY and CDR2 SVGAGI (reference sequence). The CDR3 length is 15 residues. CDR3 DNA: TGTGCCAGCAGGACTGGGGGCCGCTTGGGGGCTGAAGCTTTCTTT. Residues: CASRTGGRLGAEAFF.

J is TRBJ2-3 and V is TRBV5-4; D gene ambiguous. The CDR3 covers 13 residues. Deletions cut 4 bases from V and 0 bases from J, with 6 bases between. Germline assignment: CDR1 SGHNT and CDR2 YYREEE (reference sequence). The CDR3 sequence is CASSVTSTDTQYF. CDR3 bases: TGTGCCAGCAGCGTCACTAGCACAGATACGCAGTATTTT.

This clone was recorded only once. The gene calls are TRBV7-9 and TRBJ1-2; a possible D gene is TRBD1 (5 bases). Germline assignment: CDR1 SEHNR and CDR2 FQNEAQ (reference sequence). V was trimmed by 5 bases and J by 5 bases, leaving 15 bases between them. This CDR3 region has 14 residues. The CDR3 is CASSPRGTLYGYTF. CDR3 nucleotides: TGTGCCAGCAGCCCCCGGGGGACTCTTTATGGCTACACCTTC.

The rearrangement links TRBV5-1 to TRBJ2-5; 11 nucleotides agree with TRBD2. The CDR3 totals 15 residues. V lost 5 bases to trimming and J lost 4 bases; unmatched junction nucleotides: 7. The germline CDR1 and CDR2 sequences are SGHRS and YFSETQ. CDR3 protein: CASRDLAGGRETQYF. CDR3 coding DNA: TGCGCCAGCAGGGATCTAGCGGGGGGCAGAGAGACCCAGTACTTC.

The rearrangement joins TRBV7-2 to TRBJ2-5; a possible D gene is TRBD2 (6 bases). CDR3 length: 11 residues. The germline CDR1 and CDR2 sequences are SGHTA and FQGNSA. The ends were cut back, 5 bases at V and 7 bases at J, with 8 bases in the middle. The CDR3 nucleotides are TGTGCCAGCAGCCTCGGGGGGACCCAGTACTTC. This encodes CASSLGGTQYF.

The rearrangement links TRBV7-3 to TRBJ2-3; no firm D call. The V gene's germline CDR1 is SGHTA and CDR2 FQGTGA. The V gene lost 4 bases and the J gene lost 0 bases, with 11 bases spanning the gap. The CDR3 contains 15 residues. CDR3 sequence (DNA): TGTGCCAGCAGCTCCGCTGTTACTAGCACAGATACGCAGTATTTT. Encoded protein: CASSSAVTSTDTQYF.

The chain combines TRBV19 with TRBJ2-7; 9 bases are a match to TRBD2. The CDR3 contains 14 residues. Looked up from germline, CDR1 is LNHDA and CDR2 is SQIVND (reference sequence). Unmatched junction bases numbered 6, after V lost 5 bases and J lost 4 bases. Here the CDR3 reads CASSLISGGYEQYF. The DNA for the CDR3 is TGTGCCAGTAGTCTAATTAGCGGGGGTTACGAGCAGTACTTC. The variable domain in full, completed from reference TRBV19 and TRBJ2-7, reads DGGITQSPKYLFRKEGQNVTLSCEQNLNHDAMYWYRQDPGQGLRLIYYSQIVNDFQKGDIAEGYSVSREKKESFPLTVTSAQKNPTAFYLCASSLISGGYEQYFGPGTRLTVT.

The J gene is TRBJ1-1, the V gene TRBV25-1, with unresolved D. This CDR3 is 14 amino acids long. V shed 4 bases and J shed 1 base, with 10 bases lying between them. The germline V gene has CDR1 MGHDK and CDR2 SYGVNS. CDR3 protein: CASSGRYGNTEAFF. The CDR3 region has the DNA TGTGCCAGCAGTGGTCGGTATGGGAACACTGAAGCTTTCTTT.

The CDR3 protein is CSVEWATFEGYTF. Here the CDR3 DNA reads TGCAGCGTTGAATGGGCGACGTTTGAGGGCTACACCTTC. This chain uses TRBV29-1 with TRBJ1-2, with D uncertain. V dropped 2 bases and J dropped 8 bases, with 15 bases sitting between them. The CDR3 consists of 13 residues. Germline V lookup: CDR1 SQVTM, CDR2 ANQGSEA.

This clone was counted a single time. The chain combines TRBV11-2 with TRBJ2-7; 7 bases map to TRBD2. The V gene's germline CDR1 is SGHAT and CDR2 FQNNGV. J gave up 5 bases and V 5 bases, and 12 bases lay outside the gene matches. CDR3 length: 15 residues. The CDR3 region is CASSPDLAGEDEQYF. The DNA of the CDR3 is TGTGCCAGCAGCCCCGACTTGGCGGGGGAGGACGAGCAGTACTTC.

The chain joins TRBV7-3 to TRBJ2-1; D uncertain. Per the germline V gene, CDR1 is SGHTA and CDR2 is FQGTGA. The CDR3 sequence is 14 residues long. Trimming pared 2 bases from V and 3 bases from J, leaving 8 bases between. This chain's CDR3 is CASSLEYSYNEQFF. DNA for the CDR3: TGTGCCAGCAGCTTAGAGTACAGCTACAATGAGCAGTTCTTC.

V gene TRBV5-1 combines with J gene TRBJ2-3; TRBD2 aligns across 8 bases. After removal of 0 bases from V and 2 bases from J, the junction contained 8 bases not matched to a gene. The CDR3 spans 17 residues. CDR1 and CDR2 from the germline V gene are SGHRS and YFSETQ. The CDR3 loop is CASSLAPAGGITDTQYF. The CDR3 coding sequence is TGCGCCAGCAGCTTGGCCCCGGCGGGGGGCATCACAGATACGCAGTATTTT.

The chain is built from TRBV6-2 or TRBV6-3 and TRBJ2-5; perhaps TRBD2 as D (6 bases). The V end lost 6 bases, the J end lost 1 base, and 9 bases lay between the germline ends. Germline V gene sequence: CDR1 MNHEY, CDR2 SVGEGT. The CDR3 extends over 13 amino acids. The CDR3 here is CASSQLAQETQYF. CDR3 nucleotides: TGTGCCAGCAGCCAACTAGCCCAAGAGACCCAGTACTTC.

The CDR3 DNA is TGTGCCAGCAGCCCACTCGGGGGGCACTCCTACGAGCAGTACTTC. As protein: CASSPLGGHSYEQYF. The rearrangement joins TRBV7-9 to TRBJ2-7; D is possibly TRBD2 (7 bases). V lost 5 bases and J 0 bases, leaving 14 bases between the germline ends. This CDR3 contains 15 residues. The V gene's germline CDR1 is SEHNR and CDR2 FQNEAQ (reference sequence).

The V gene is TRBV5-4, the J gene TRBJ1-1; 8 nucleotides agree with TRBD1. The length of the CDR3 is 13 residues. Germline-derived CDR1 and CDR2 are SGHNT and YYREEE (reference sequence). The V segment lost 4 bases and the J segment 7 bases; nucleotides outside the gene matches: 6. In DNA, the CDR3 is TGTGCCAGCAGCCAGGGACAGGTCGGTGAAGCTTTCTTT. Its protein is CASSQGQVGEAFF.

The V call is TRBV5-1, the J call TRBJ1-1; TRBD1 is a possible D gene (5 bases). V lost 4 bases and J lost 4, with 17 bases in between. Germline lookup yields CDR1 SGHRS and CDR2 YFSETQ. The CDR3 consists of 15 residues. The CDR3 bases are TGCGCCAGCAGCCTTGACCTTTGGCAGGGCACTGAAGCTTTCTTT. Translating it yields CASSLDLWQGTEAFF.

The chain carries TRBV11-2 and TRBJ2-7, with TRBD1 matching over 9 bases. J was trimmed by 3 bases and V by 5 bases; bases with no gene match: 5. From germline, CDR1 is SGHAT and CDR2 FQNNGV. This CDR3 has 14 residues. This chain's CDR3 is CASSAGQGSYEQYF. The CDR3 DNA reads TGTGCCAGCAGCGCGGGACAGGGTAGCTACGAGCAGTACTTC.

CDR3 sequence: CASSFGTSGGGETQYF. DNA for the CDR3: TGCGCCAGCAGCTTCGGGACTAGCGGGGGTGGGGAGACCCAGTACTTC. The chain combines TRBV5-1 with TRBJ2-5; 14 bases align to TRBD2. With 2 bases clipped from V and 5 bases from J, the junction kept 5 bases outside the gene matches. The length of the CDR3 is 16 residues. Per germline, CDR1 SGHRS and CDR2 YFSETQ.

This chain uses TRBV6-1 with TRBJ1-1; 9 nucleotides align to TRBD1. The CDR3 loop spans 17 amino acids. Germline trimming cut 4 bases from V and 1 base from J; bases unmatched to any gene: 10. The V gene's germline CDR1 is MNHNS and CDR2 SASEGT. The CDR3 reads CASSGDRVRVANTEAFF. The CDR3 bases are TGTGCCAGCAGTGGGGACAGGGTAAGGGTCGCGAACACTGAAGCTTTCTTT.

J is TRBJ1-2 and V is TRBV27; D is possibly TRBD1 (6 bases). Germline CDR1 is MNHEY and CDR2 is SMNVEV (reference sequence). The CDR3 loop spans 16 amino acids. The V end lost 1 base, the J end lost 2 bases, and 14 bases lay between the germline ends. In DNA, the CDR3 is TGTGCCAGCAGTTTATGGGGGCGCTTAGGAAACTATGGCTACACCTTC. Amino acid sequence: CASSLWGRLGNYGYTF.

This chain uses TRBV4-1 with TRBJ2-6; 8 bases line up with TRBD1. Germline lookup yields CDR1 MGHRA and CDR2 YSYEKL. CDR3 length: 19 residues. The junction had 11 bases not matched to a gene; V was cut back by 0 bases and J by 4 bases. CDR3 coding DNA: TGCGCCAGCAGCCAAGATCCTTTGGCAGGGGGCGAGGGGGCCAACGTCCTGACTTTC. Protein product: CASSQDPLAGGEGANVLTF.

This clone was detected only a few times. The chain couples TRBV6-5 to TRBJ1-2; D is uncertain. The CDR3 has 12 amino acids. Per the germline V gene, CDR1 is MNHEY and CDR2 is SVGAGI. Trimming took off 6 bases at V and 3 bases at J, with 8 bases between the two ends. CDR3 loop: CASRYGYYGYTF. The CDR3 DNA sequence: TGTGCCAGCAGGTACGGCTACTATGGCTACACCTTC.

The chain employs TRBV19 and TRBJ1-1, with no clear D. CDR1 LNHDA and CDR2 SQIVND come from the germline V gene (reference sequence). The CDR3 contains 16 residues. The V end was cut by 3 bases, the J end by 5 bases, with 19 bases between. The DNA of the CDR3 is TGTGCCAGTAGTATCAGGAGGGAGGCGGGAAAGACTGAAGCTTTCTTT. It yields the protein CASSIRREAGKTEAFF.